These T cell receptor beta chains were read from a single sample in a study of T cells in Graves' hyperthyroidism and ophthalmopathy. MiXCR, applied by TCRdb to the multiplex PCR reads, yields one record per CDR3 protein. Seen here are about half a million distinct CDR3 sequences, roughly 20% observed once, and the top ten hold about 26%. Sequenced sample: blood. These receptors all stem from a man aged 18 to 29 with Graves' hyperthyroidism. Both conserved end residues are part of each CDR3. A D gene is named only where the DNA matches it firmly. Rows may omit the clone size; those that give it use once, few, many or a size class.

CDR3nt | CDR3aa | d_gene | j_gene | v_gene | abundance
TGTGCCAGCAGTCCACGACTGGGGAACACTGAAGCTTTCTTT | CASSPRLGNTEAFF | . | TRBJ1-1 | TRBV12-3/TRBV12-4 | many
TGTGCCAGCAGTTTATGGTCACTCATGAACACTGAAGCTTTCTTT | CASSLWSLMNTEAFF | . | TRBJ1-1 | TRBV28 | many
TGTGCCACCAGCAGAGAGGAAGAATACGAGCAGTACTTC | CATSREEEYEQYF | . | TRBJ2-7 | TRBV15 | .
TGTGCCTGGGACCTCGGACGGGGGGCCTACGAGCAGTACTTC | CAWDLGRGAYEQYF | TRBD2 | TRBJ2-7 | TRBV30 | .
TGTGCCAGCACCCCCTCGGACGGTGAAGCTTTCTTT | CASTPSDGEAFF | . | TRBJ1-1 | TRBV6-1 | many
TGTGCCAGCAGTTTGACAGGGGGCCCAGATACGCAGTATTTT | CASSLTGGPDTQYF | TRBD1 | TRBJ2-3 | TRBV6-5 | .
TGTGCCAGCAGTGAAGCGCCGGGGAGACAGAATCAGCCCCAGCATTTT | CASSEAPGRQNQPQHF | . | TRBJ1-5 | TRBV2 | many
TGTGCCAGAAGGGGGTTTGAACAGGGGAACTATGGCTACACCTTC | CARRGFEQGNYGYTF | TRBD1 | TRBJ1-2 | TRBV12-3/TRBV12-4 | many
TGTGCCAGCAGTTACTGGGAGACCCAGTACTTC | CASSYWETQYF | . | TRBJ2-5 | TRBV6-2/TRBV6-3 | many
TGTGCCAGCAGCTTAGTAGGGACAGGGAACGAGCAGTACTTC | CASSLVGTGNEQYF | TRBD1 | TRBJ2-7 | TRBV7-9 | many
TGTGCCAGCAGTTTACGGGCAGGACTGGATGGCTACACCTTC | CASSLRAGLDGYTF | . | TRBJ1-2 | TRBV12-3/TRBV12-4 | many
TGTGCCACCATTGGGACTACCACTACCTACGAGCAGTACTTC | CATIGTTTTYEQYF | TRBD2 | TRBJ2-7 | TRBV10-3 | many
TGTGCCAGCAGTGAAAAGGGAAACGCTGAAGCTTTCTTT | CASSEKGNAEAFF | . | TRBJ1-1 | TRBV2 | many
TGTGCCAGCAGTTTCCGTCGAGTAAACACTGAAGCTTTCTTT | CASSFRRVNTEAFF | . | TRBJ1-1 | TRBV12-3/TRBV12-4 | many
TGCGCCAGCAGCTCCGGAGGGGACACTGAAGCTTTCTTT | CASSSGGDTEAFF | . | TRBJ1-1 | TRBV4-1 | .
TGTGCCTGGGGAAAAGGGGCGCCTAACTATGGCTACACCTTC | CAWGKGAPNYGYTF | . | TRBJ1-2 | TRBV30 | few
TGTGCCAGCAGTTCCCCGTTAAGCTCCTACGAGCAGTACTTC | CASSSPLSSYEQYF | . | TRBJ2-7 | TRBV6-5 | many
TGTGCCAGCAACAGCTTAATGTACCAAGAGACCCAGTACTTC | CASNSLMYQETQYF | . | TRBJ2-5 | TRBV28 | .
TGTGCCAGCAGCTTAAAGGGGGCCCTCTATGGCTACACCTTC | CASSLKGALYGYTF | TRBD1 | TRBJ1-2 | TRBV7-6 | few
TGTGCCAGCAGTACCCCAACGGGGCTCCCGGGTGACGAGCAGTACTTC | CASSTPTGLPGDEQYF | . | TRBJ2-7 | TRBV6-1 | many
TGTGCCAGCAGCAAGGGCGACTTAAATCAGCCCCAGCATTTT | CASSKGDLNQPQHF | . | TRBJ1-5 | TRBV12-3/TRBV12-4 | few
TGTGCCAGCAGTTCTATGGGGGCGGGCCAGCTTACACCCGAGCAGTACTTC | CASSSMGAGQLTPEQYF | . | TRBJ2-7 | TRBV13 | .
TGTGCCAGCAGCCAGACGGGGAACTCTGGAAACACCATATATTTT | CASSQTGNSGNTIYF | . | TRBJ1-3 | TRBV11-1 | .
TGTGCCAGCAGTTCCCAAACCGGGACAGGGGGAGCGCCTTACGAGCAGTACTTC | CASSSQTGTGGAPYEQYF | TRBD1 | TRBJ2-7 | TRBV28 | many
TGCAGCGTTGGGTGGGGCTGGGAGCTGTTTTTT | CSVGWGWELFF | . | TRBJ2-2 | TRBV29-1 | .
TGTGCCAGTAGTCCACGACAGCCACCGGGGACTGAAGCTTTCTTT | CASSPRQPPGTEAFF | . | TRBJ1-1 | TRBV19 | many
TGTACCAGCAGCGTAGGAGAGGGCTCGGGTGGCACTGAAGCTTTCTTT | CTSSVGEGSGGTEAFF | . | TRBJ1-1 | TRBV9 | .
TGCAGTGCTAGGGGGGACATTGAAGCTTTCTTT | CSARGDIEAFF | . | TRBJ1-1 | TRBV20-1 | many
TGTGCCAGTAGTGTCACTATGGGCCGGACTGAAGCTTTCTTT | CASSVTMGRTEAFF | . | TRBJ1-1 | TRBV19 | many
TGTGCCAGCAGCCCAGGGTGGATGAACACTGAAGCTTTCTTT | CASSPGWMNTEAFF | . | TRBJ1-1 | TRBV7-9 | .
TGTGCCAGCAGGCGGGCTAACTATGGCTACACCTTC | CASRRANYGYTF | . | TRBJ1-2 | TRBV28 | many
TGTGCCAGCAGTGTCCGTGATGTAGGCACTGAAGCTTTCTTT | CASSVRDVGTEAFF | . | TRBJ1-1 | TRBV2 | many
TGTGCCAGCAGCCTAAGGGGGTCTAAATACACAGATACGCAGTATTTT | CASSLRGSKYTDTQYF | . | TRBJ2-3 | TRBV4-2 | many
TGTGCCAGCACCCCGCCTGGGGGGGGCAACACTGAAGCTTTCTTT | CASTPPGGGNTEAFF | . | TRBJ1-1 | TRBV6-1 | many
TGCGCCAGCAGCTTGGCGTTAGCGGGGAACTACGAGCAGTACTTC | CASSLALAGNYEQYF | TRBD2 | TRBJ2-7 | TRBV5-1 | .
TGTGCCAGCAGCTTAGCGTGGGAGAGCGTGGTCGGCTACGAGCAGTACTTC | CASSLAWESVVGYEQYF | . | TRBJ2-7 | TRBV7-2 | .
TGTGCCAGCAAGCGGGGTACCTACGAGCAGTACTTC | CASKRGTYEQYF | TRBD2 | TRBJ2-7 | TRBV12-3/TRBV12-4 | .
TGTGCCAGCAGCTTAACCTCTAGACTAGCGGGGAGAGAGACCCAGTACTTC | CASSLTSRLAGRETQYF | TRBD2 | TRBJ2-5 | TRBV7-8 | .
TGTGCCAGCAGCCCGGGACTACTTAACTATGGCTACACCTTC | CASSPGLLNYGYTF | . | TRBJ1-2 | TRBV3-1 | .
TGTGCCAGCAGCTTGGATGAGTTTTGGGGCACCGGGGAGCTGTTTTTT | CASSLDEFWGTGELFF | . | TRBJ2-2 | TRBV5-6 | few
TGTGCCAGAGACCCCAAGGTGACTCTAATGAGCTCCTACGAGCAGTACTTC | CARDPKVTLMSSYEQYF | . | TRBJ2-7 | TRBV12-3/TRBV12-4 | .
TGCAGTGCTAGAGGGGGGACAGCGAACACTGAAGCTTTCTTT | CSARGGTANTEAFF | TRBD1 | TRBJ1-1 | TRBV20-1 | .
TGTGCCAGCAGTTACTCGAGCGGTGGAGCGGACTTGGAGACCCAGTACTTC | CASSYSSGGADLETQYF | . | TRBJ2-5 | TRBV6-5 | many
TGTGCCAGCATCAAGTTGCGGCGGTCCTATGGCTACACCTTC | CASIKLRRSYGYTF | . | TRBJ1-2 | TRBV6-1 | many
TGCAGCGCCCAAGGACAGGGAATGAACACTGAAGCTTTCTTT | CSAQGQGMNTEAFF | TRBD1 | TRBJ1-1 | TRBV29-1 | many
TGTGCCAGCTCACCAAGCACAGGGAGTCCGCATGGCTACACCTTC | CASSPSTGSPHGYTF | . | TRBJ1-2 | TRBV18 | many
TGCGCCAGCAGCTTCGGTAACATCCTCGAGCAGTACTTC | CASSFGNILEQYF | . | TRBJ2-7 | TRBV5-1 | .
TGTGCCAGTAGTCTCTCCGGGACAGGGGCCGACGAGCAGTACTTC | CASSLSGTGADEQYF | TRBD1 | TRBJ2-7 | TRBV19 | many
TGTGCCAGCAGTCCCCGTGGACGCTACGGAAACACCATATATTTT | CASSPRGRYGNTIYF | . | TRBJ1-3 | TRBV7-8 | few
TGTGCCACCAGTGATTTCCATGACGTATGGAGCTCCTACGAGCAGTACTTC | CATSDFHDVWSSYEQYF | . | TRBJ2-7 | TRBV24-1 | many
TGTGCCAGCAGTGAAGCGGCAGGGGTGAGCAATCAGCCCCAGCATTTT | CASSEAAGVSNQPQHF | . | TRBJ1-5 | TRBV6-1 | .
TGCAGTGCTAGAGATGCAGGGAGGAGTACTGAAGCTTTCTTT | CSARDAGRSTEAFF | . | TRBJ1-1 | TRBV20-1 | many
TGCGCCAGCAGCACCGCCGGGACAGGGGCAGAGGGCTACACCTTC | CASSTAGTGAEGYTF | TRBD1 | TRBJ1-2 | TRBV5-1 | few
TGTGCCAGCAGCTTAGATAGGCAGGGTGGTCAGCCCCAGCGTTTT | CASSLDRQGGQPQRF | . | TRBJ1-5 | TRBV11-2 | .
TGTGCCAGCAGCGTAGAGGAGGCGATCGGGACCCAGTACTTC | CASSVEEAIGTQYF | . | TRBJ2-5 | TRBV9 | .
TGTGCCAGCAGCCGGGGAGGCAATTCCTACGAGCAGTACTTC | CASSRGGNSYEQYF | . | TRBJ2-7 | TRBV4-2 | .
TGTGCCATCAGTGGGGGGCCTGGAGAATACGAGCAGTACTTC | CAISGGPGEYEQYF | . | TRBJ2-7 | TRBV10-3 | many
TGTGCCAGCAGTTATCTCCAGGGGTCGGGTGAAAAACTGTTTTTT | CASSYLQGSGEKLFF | . | TRBJ1-4 | TRBV6-9 | .
TGTGCCAGCAGTAAAGTACGAGCTAATAATTCACCCCTCCACTTT | CASSKVRANNSPLHF | . | TRBJ1-6 | TRBV28 | many